The source of this T cell receptor beta chain is a study of blood T cell repertoires in COVID-19. Per the study methods: Amplification of reference gene primers provided the estimated nucleated cell counts. The repertoire was sequenced with immunoSEQ multiplex PCR; TCRdb's copy has only in-frame clones and lacks some. That table is the source of V, J and clone size, and D and trimming were worked out from the DNA. The table has more than 85,000 clones, roughly 83% seen once. In germline, CDR1 is SGHTA, CDR2 FQGNSA. The V segment lost 5 bases and the J segment 10 bases; nucleotides outside the gene matches: 7. The CDR3 is 14 amino acids.

This sequence was found in a woman in her sixties or seventies with acute or convalescent COVID-19. The sample comprised peripheral blood. This chain joins TRBV7-2 and TRBJ1-6; 8 nucleotides align to TRBD1. CDR3 nucleotide sequence: TGTGCCAGCAGCCCCGGGACAGGTGACTCACCCCTCCACTTT. This codes for CASSPGTGDSPLHF. The full variable domain, in which reference TRBV7-2 and TRBJ1-6 provide the parts outside the CDR3, is GAGVSQSPSNKVTEKGKDVELRCDPISGHTALYWYRQSLGQGLEFLIYFQGNSAPDKSGLPSDRFSAERTGGSVSTLTIQRTQQEDSAVYLCASSPGTGDSPLHFGNGTRLTVT.